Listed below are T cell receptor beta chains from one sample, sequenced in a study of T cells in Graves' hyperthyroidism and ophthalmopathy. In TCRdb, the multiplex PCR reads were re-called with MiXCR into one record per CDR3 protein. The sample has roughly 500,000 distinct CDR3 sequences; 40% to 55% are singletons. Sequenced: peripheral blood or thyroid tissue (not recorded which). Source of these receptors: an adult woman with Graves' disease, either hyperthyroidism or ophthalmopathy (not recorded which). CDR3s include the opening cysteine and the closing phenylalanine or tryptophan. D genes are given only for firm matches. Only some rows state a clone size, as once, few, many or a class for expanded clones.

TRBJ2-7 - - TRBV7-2 CASSGRVGYEQYF TGTGCCAGCAGCGGCCGGGTGGGATACGAGCAGTACTTC
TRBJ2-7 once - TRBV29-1 CSVGDKSYEQYF TGCAGCGTTGGGGACAAGTCCTACGAGCAGTACTTC
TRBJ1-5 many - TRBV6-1 CASSKVGPDHSNQPQHF TGTGCCAGCAGTAAAGTCGGCCCCGATCATAGCAATCAGCCCCAGCATTTT
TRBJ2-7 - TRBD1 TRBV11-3 CASSLTGGLDEQYF TGTGCCAGCAGCTTGACAGGGGGCCTGGACGAGCAGTACTTC
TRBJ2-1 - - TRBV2 CASSGGLEQFF TGTGCCAGCAGTGGCGGGCTTGAGCAGTTCTTC
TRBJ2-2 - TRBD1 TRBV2 CASRPGQAVTGELFF TGTGCCAGCAGGCCGGGACAGGCCGTAACCGGGGAGCTGTTTTTT
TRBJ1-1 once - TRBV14 CAGSLSPGGLRAFF TGTGCCGGCAGCCTATCGCCGGGAGGGTTGCGAGCTTTCTTT
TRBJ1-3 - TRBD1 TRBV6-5 CASRLHRGSFSGNTIYF TGTGCCAGCAGACTACACAGGGGGAGCTTCTCTGGAAACACCATATATTTT
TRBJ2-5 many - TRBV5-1 CASSSPNTRETQYF TGCGCCAGCAGCTCGCCGAACACAAGAGAGACCCAGTACTTC
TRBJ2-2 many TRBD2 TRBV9 CASSPGLAGGGGELFF TGTGCCAGCAGCCCCGGACTAGCGGGAGGGGGCGGGGAGCTGTTTTTT
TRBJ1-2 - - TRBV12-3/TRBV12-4 CASSLAGFGNTF TGTGCCAGCAGCCTCGCGGGGTTTGGAAACACCTTC
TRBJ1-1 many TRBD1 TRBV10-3 CAIKGQGDTEAFF TGTGCCATCAAGGGACAGGGCGACACTGAAGCTTTCTTT
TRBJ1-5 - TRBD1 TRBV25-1 CASSEGQDDYSNQPQHF TGTGCCAGCAGTGAAGGACAGGATGACTATAGCAATCAGCCCCAGCATTTT
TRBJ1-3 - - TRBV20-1 CSARVSGLSEAIYF TGCAGTGCTAGGGTGTCGGGACTCTCCGAGGCCATATATTTT
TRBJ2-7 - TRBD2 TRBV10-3 CASSLRENSYEQYF TGTGCCAGCTCATTGCGGGAGAACTCCTACGAGCAGTACTTC
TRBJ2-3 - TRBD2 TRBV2 CASSDRRLAASTDTQYF TGTGCCAGCAGTGATCGGAGACTAGCGGCAAGCACAGATACGCAGTATTTT
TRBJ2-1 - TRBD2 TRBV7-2 CASSLPGTRLTEQFF TGTGCCAGCAGCTTACCAGGGACTAGGCTTACTGAGCAGTTCTTC
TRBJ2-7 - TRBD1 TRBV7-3 CASSTRQGKYSYEQYF TGTGCCAGCAGCACCCGACAGGGAAAGTATTCCTACGAGCAGTACTTC
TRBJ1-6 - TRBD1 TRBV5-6 CASSLGGTGYYNSPLHF TGTGCCAGCAGCTTGGGAGGGACAGGCTACTATAATTCACCCCTCCACTTT
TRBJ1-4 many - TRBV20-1 CSARDGSLNEKLFF TGCAGTGCTAGAGATGGCAGCCTGAATGAAAAACTGTTTTTT
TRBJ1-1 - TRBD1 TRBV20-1 CSARERTGGLDTEAFF TGCAGTGCTAGAGAGAGGACAGGGGGGCTGGACACTGAAGCTTTCTTT
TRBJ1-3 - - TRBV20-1 CSARGWLVAGGNTIYF TGCAGTGCTAGGGGTTGGCTAGTGGCGGGAGGAAACACCATATATTTT
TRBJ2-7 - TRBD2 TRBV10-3 CASSYSGEGYEQYF TGTGCCAGCAGTTACTCTGGGGAGGGGTACGAGCAGTACTTC
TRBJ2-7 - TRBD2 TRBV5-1 CASSSSSLAATYEQYF TGCGCCAGCAGCTCGTCGTCACTAGCGGCAACCTACGAGCAGTACTTC
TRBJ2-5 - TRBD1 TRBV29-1 CSVGVRDRAQETQYF TGCAGCGTTGGGGTCAGGGACAGAGCCCAAGAGACCCAGTACTTC
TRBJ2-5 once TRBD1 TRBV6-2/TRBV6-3 CASRYDREETQYF TGTGCCAGCAGATACGACAGGGAAGAGACCCAGTACTTC
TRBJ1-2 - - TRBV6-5 CASSPLGAGQQNYGYTF TGTGCCAGCAGTCCCCTGGGCGCGGGACAACAGAACTATGGCTACACCTTC
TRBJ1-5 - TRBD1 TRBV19 CATRTGTGLQPQHF TGTGCCACCCGAACCGGGACAGGGCTTCAGCCCCAGCATTTT
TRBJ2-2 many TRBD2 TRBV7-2 CASVPFGSGTFGELFF TGTGCCAGCGTCCCCTTCGGGAGCGGGACCTTCGGGGAGCTGTTTTTT
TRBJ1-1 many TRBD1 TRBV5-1 CASSYRQGSTEAFF TGCGCCAGCAGCTACCGACAGGGTAGCACTGAAGCTTTCTTT
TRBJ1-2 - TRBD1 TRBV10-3 CAISESQDRTDTF TGTGCCATCAGTGAGTCCCAGGACAGGACGGACACCTTC
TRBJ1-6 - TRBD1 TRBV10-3 CAISEPGGTDLTSPLHF TGTGCCATCAGTGAGCCGGGGGGGACAGATCTGACTTCACCCCTCCACTTT
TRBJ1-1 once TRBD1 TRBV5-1 CASSRQGPTNTEAFF TGCGCCAGCAGCCGACAGGGCCCCACAAACACTGAAGCTTTCTTT
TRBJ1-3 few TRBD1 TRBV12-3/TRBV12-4 CASSLGTGDSGNTIYF TGTGCCAGCAGCCTGGGCACAGGGGACTCTGGAAACACCATATATTTT
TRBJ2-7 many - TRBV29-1 CSVPGWGGSYEQYF TGCAGCGTCCCTGGGTGGGGAGGCTCCTACGAGCAGTACTTC
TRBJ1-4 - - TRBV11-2 CASSAFQSAVFF TGTGCCAGCAGCGCGTTTCAGAGCGCGGTGTTTTTT
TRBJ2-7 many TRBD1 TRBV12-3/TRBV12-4 CASNRQGATSEQYF TGTGCCAGCAACCGGCAGGGGGCGACTAGCGAGCAGTACTTC
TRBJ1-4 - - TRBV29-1 CSVAGYEKLFF TGCAGCGTTGCAGGTTACGAAAAACTGTTTTTT
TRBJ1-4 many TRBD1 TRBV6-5 CASSYGTVGEKLFF TGTGCCAGCAGTTATGGGACAGTGGGGGAAAAACTGTTTTTT
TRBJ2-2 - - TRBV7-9 CASLSDTGELFF TGTGCCAGCTTATCGGACACCGGGGAGCTGTTTTTT
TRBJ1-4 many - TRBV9 CASSGGQRNEKLFF TGTGCCAGCAGCGGCGGACAGAGGAATGAAAAACTGTTTTTT
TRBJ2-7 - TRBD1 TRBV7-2 CASSPPGQAYEQYF TGTGCCAGCAGCCCGCCGGGACAGGCGTACGAGCAGTACTTC
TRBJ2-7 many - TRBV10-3 CAISPSAPYEQYF TGTGCCATCAGTCCGTCGGCTCCCTACGAGCAGTACTTC
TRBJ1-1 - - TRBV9 CASSVDWYGNTEAFF TGTGCCAGCAGTGTAGACTGGTACGGCAACACTGAAGCTTTCTTT
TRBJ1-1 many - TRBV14 CASSQEGNRAFF TGTGCCAGCAGCCAAGAAGGTAACAGGGCTTTCTTT
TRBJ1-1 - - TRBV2 CASTAGRMNTEAFF TGTGCCAGCACAGCAGGGCGCATGAACACTGAAGCTTTCTTT